A single sample is the source of the 27 T cell receptor beta chains below, sequenced in a study of blood T cell repertoires in COVID-19. Sequencing was performed with immunoSEQ multiplex PCR; in TCRdb, only in-frame clones are kept and a portion is missing. The sample gives about 69,000 clones, around 86% of which show up once; 2.5% to 3.5% is in the top ten. Sequenced material: peripheral blood. The receptors stem from a man older than 75 with acute or convalescent COVID-19.

The rearrangement joins TRBV6-5 to TRBJ2-5, with D uncertain. Trimming left V 7 bases short and J 5 bases short, with 14 bases between. The CDR3 covers 13 residues. Per the germline V gene, CDR1 is MNHEY and CDR2 is SVGAGI. The CDR3 nucleotides read TGTGCCAGCAAACCTAGGAGTGGTGAGACCCAGTACTTC. It is translated as CASKPRSGETQYF.

This clone was picked up a small number of times. V usage is TRBV19 and J usage is TRBJ2-1; TRBD1 agrees at 9 bases. J gave up 7 bases and V 7 bases, and 5 bases lay outside the gene matches. This CDR3 contains 13 residues. Germline values: CDR1 LNHDA, CDR2 SQIVND (reference sequence). The CDR3 region has the DNA TGTGCCAGTACCGCGGACAGGGGAAATGAGCAGTTCTTC. It is translated as CASTADRGNEQFF.

Details on this clone: Distinct nucleotide sequences in the sample also encode this CDR3. J is TRBJ1-1 and V is TRBV12-3 or TRBV12-4; TRBD1 is a possible D gene (6 bases). The CDR3 consists of 13 residues. Trimming took 3 bases from V and 3 from J, leaving 8 bases between them. The CDR3: CASSFYRDTEAFF. CDR3 sequence (DNA): TGTGCCAGCAGTTTTTACAGGGACACTGAAGCTTTCTTT.

The chain uses TRBV5-6 and TRBJ2-5, with 7 bases matching TRBD1. The CDR3 covers 15 residues. Looked up from germline, CDR1 is SGHDT and CDR2 is YYEEEE. V lost 5 bases, J lost 1 base, and 8 bases stayed unmatched. CDR3 sequence (DNA): TGTGCCAGCAGTTTACCTGGACAGGCCCAAGAGACCCAGTACTTC. Translating it yields CASSLPGQAQETQYF.

This clone was seen more than once but under ten times. V usage is TRBV9 and J usage is TRBJ2-2; TRBD2 aligns across 11 bases. The CDR3 covers 17 residues. Germline CDR1 reads SGDLS; CDR2 reads YYNGEE. V shed 3 bases and J 5 bases; nucleotides not matched to a gene: 9. In DNA, the CDR3 is TGTGCCAGCAGCGCCCAAGAACTAGCGGGAGAAACCGGGGAGCTGTTTTTT. Translating it yields CASSAQELAGETGELFF.

The rearrangement links TRBV30 to TRBJ2-2; 12 nucleotides align to TRBD2. The germline CDR1 and CDR2 sequences are GTSNPN and SVGIG (reference sequence). The CDR3 spans 19 residues. The junction had 13 bases not matched to a gene; V was cut back by 0 bases and J by 5 bases. CDR3 in amino acids: CAWSVLGLAGLKGTGELFF. The CDR3 DNA reads as TGTGCCTGGAGTGTACTGGGACTAGCGGGCCTCAAGGGAACCGGGGAGCTGTTTTTT. The full variable domain, its missing parts supplied by reference TRBV30 and TRBJ2-2, is SQTIHQWPATLVQPVGSPLSLECTVEGTSNPNLYWYRQAAGRGLQLLFYSVGIGQISSEVPQNLSASRPQDRQFILSSKKLLLSDSGFYLCAWSVLGLAGLKGTGELFFGEGSRLTVL.

The V gene is TRBV14, the J gene TRBJ1-6; 7 nucleotides match TRBD1. The CDR3 loop spans 16 amino acids. The germline gives CDR1 SGHDN, CDR2 FVKESK. V gave up 0 bases and J gave up 4 bases; unmatched junction bases: 3. Written as DNA, the CDR3 is TGTGCCAGCAGCCAAGATTGGGACAGTTATAATTCACCCCTCCACTTT. It codes for CASSQDWDSYNSPLHF.

This rearrangement joins TRBV30 to TRBJ1-1; TRBD1 matches 7 bases. From germline, CDR1 is GTSNPN and CDR2 SVGIG (reference sequence). The CDR3 spans 16 residues. V was clipped by 2 bases and J by 1 base; unmatched bases: 10. The chain's CDR3 is CAWSMVGRTGNTEAFF. DNA of the CDR3: TGTGCCTGGAGTATGGTCGGAAGGACAGGGAACACTGAAGCTTTCTTT.

This clone was detected only a few times. The rearrangement uses TRBV11-2 and TRBJ1-6; TRBD1 might be the D (5 bases). Germline-derived CDR1 and CDR2 are SGHAT and FQNNGV. This CDR3 comprises 14 residues. V was pared by 2 bases and J by 10 bases, with 12 bases between. CDR3 bases: TGTGCCAGCAGCTTATCAGGGTTTAGCTCACCCCTCCACTTT. It encodes CASSLSGFSSPLHF. Looking up the rest from reference TRBV11-2 and TRBJ1-6 gives the full variable domain: EAGVAQSPRYKIIEKRQSVAFWCNPISGHATLYWYQQILGQGPKLLIQFQNNGVVDDSQLPKDRFSAERLKGVDSTLKIQPAKLEDSAVYLCASSLSGFSSPLHFGNGTRLTVT.

The V gene is TRBV4-3, the J gene TRBJ2-7, with D possibly TRBD2 on 7 matching bases. This CDR3 spans 14 amino acids. From germline, CDR1 is LGHNA and CDR2 YSLEER. V was pared by 4 bases and J by 2 bases, with 12 bases between. The DNA of the CDR3 is TGCGCCAGCAGCCTAAAAGGGGGGGCCTACGAGCAGTACTTC. Encoded protein: CASSLKGGAYEQYF.

CDR3 DNA: TGTGCCAGTAGTCTCCGGACAGGAGATGGCTACACCTTC. It specifies CASSLRTGDGYTF. The V call is TRBV19, the J call TRBJ1-2; 7 nucleotides line up with TRBD1. The CDR3 extends over 13 amino acids. Per the germline V gene, CDR1 is LNHDA and CDR2 is SQIVND (reference sequence). Germline trimming cut 5 bases from V and 6 bases from J; bases unmatched to any gene: 6.

This rearrangement joins TRBV27 to TRBJ2-2, with 7 nucleotides matching TRBD1. The germline V gene has CDR1 MNHEY and CDR2 SMNVEV (reference sequence). J was trimmed by 1 base and V by 6 bases; bases with no gene match: 5. There are 15 residues in the CDR3. The CDR3 nucleotides are TGTGCCAGCAGGCAGACAGGGATGAACACCGGGGAGCTGTTTTTT. As protein: CASRQTGMNTGELFF.

The rearrangement joins TRBV29-1 to TRBJ1-1; 7 nucleotides align to TRBD1. Germline V gene sequence: CDR1 SQVTM, CDR2 ANQGSEA. After removal of 0 bases from V and 7 bases from J, the junction contained 5 bases not matched to a gene. This CDR3 is built from 13 residues. The CDR3 region is CSVEEDRLGEAFF. The CDR3 nucleotides read TGCAGCGTTGAAGAGGACAGGCTGGGTGAAGCTTTCTTT.

The V gene is TRBV29-1, the J gene TRBJ2-3; 10 bases are shared with TRBD2. The V segment lost 7 bases and the J segment 5 bases; nucleotides outside the gene matches: 9. Germline loops: CDR1 SQVTM, CDR2 ANQGSEA. The CDR3 totals 14 residues. The CDR3 DNA sequence: TGCAGCGGCCTACTAGCGGGACACGAAGATACGCAGTATTTT. Translating gives CSGLLAGHEDTQYF.

The rearrangement links TRBV9 to TRBJ1-2, with TRBD1 identical over 7 bases. The germline V gene has CDR1 SGDLS and CDR2 YYNGEE. V was clipped by 3 bases and J by 3 bases; unmatched bases: 2. The CDR3 runs to 13 residues. CDR3 loop: CASSATGYYGYTF. DNA of the CDR3: TGTGCCAGCAGCGCGACAGGGTACTATGGCTACACCTTC.

This CDR3 reads CASSSTRANYGYTF. CDR3 coding DNA: TGCGCCAGCAGCTCGACCCGGGCTAACTATGGCTACACCTTC. J is TRBJ1-2 and V is TRBV5-1, with no clear D. The CDR3 spans 14 residues. Germline loops: CDR1 SGHRS, CDR2 YFSETQ. The V and J ends lost 3 bases and 0 bases respectively, with 9 bases between them. Full variable domain (rest looked up from reference TRBV5-1 and TRBJ1-2): KAGVTQTPRYLIKTRGQQVTLSCSPISGHRSVSWYQQTPGQGLQFLFEYFSETQRNKGNFPGRFSGRQFSNSRSEMNVSTLELGDSALYLCASSSTRANYGYTFGSGTRLTVV.

In the case of this clone: Other DNA sequences of this sample code for an identical CDR3. The chain employs TRBV5-1 and TRBJ2-7; tentatively, D is TRBD2 (6 bases). The CDR3 consists of 14 residues. CDR1 and CDR2 (germline): SGHRS, YFSETQ. Trimming shortened V by 0 bases and J by 3 bases, and 10 bases separated the two germline ends. CDR3 loop: CASSLAGGYYEQYF. The DNA of the CDR3 is TGCGCCAGCAGCTTGGCCGGGGGATACTACGAGCAGTACTTC.

In DNA form, the CDR3 reads TGTGCCAGCAGTGAAGGGACAGTGGGTCAGCCCCAGCATTTT. This translates into CASSEGTVGQPQHF. The chain has TRBV2 and TRBJ1-5; D may be TRBD1 (6 bases). This CDR3 has 14 amino acids. Germline CDR1 and CDR2: SNHLY and FYNNEI. V shed 1 base and J shed 6 bases, with 10 bases lying between them.

The chain recombines TRBV11-2 with TRBJ2-1; TRBD2 matches 7 bases. This CDR3 contains 17 residues. Germline V gene data show CDR1 as SGHAT and CDR2 as FQNNGV. Trimming cost V 3 bases and J 4 bases; bases outside gene matches: 12. As DNA, the CDR3 is TGTGCCAGCAGCTTGGCTCCTCACGGACTAGGATACAATGAGCAGTTCTTC. Amino acid sequence: CASSLAPHGLGYNEQFF. Full variable domain (outside the CDR3, taken from reference TRBV11-2 and TRBJ2-1): EAGVAQSPRYKIIEKRQSVAFWCNPISGHATLYWYQQILGQGPKLLIQFQNNGVVDDSQLPKDRFSAERLKGVDSTLKIQPAKLEDSAVYLCASSLAPHGLGYNEQFFGPGTRLTVL.

The CDR3 DNA reads TGTGCCAGCAGAAAGACAGGAACTTCTACTAACTATGGCTACACCTTC. It codes for CASRKTGTSTNYGYTF. This chain uses TRBV11-2 with TRBJ1-2, with D possibly being TRBD1 (6 bases). Deletions cut 6 bases from V and 0 bases from J, with 17 bases between. The CDR3 runs to 16 residues. Germline values: CDR1 SGHAT, CDR2 FQNNGV.

This clone was seen more than once but under ten times. The CDR3 spells CATSRDGPGFSGNTIYF. CDR3 in DNA: TGTGCCACCAGCAGAGATGGTCCGGGATTCTCTGGAAACACCATATATTTT. The gene calls are TRBV15 and TRBJ1-3; no clear D. CDR3 length equals 17 residues. Germline CDR1 is LNHNV and CDR2 is YYDKDF (reference sequence). Trimming took off 0 bases at V and 0 bases at J, with 12 bases between the two ends.

The gene calls are TRBV7-9 and TRBJ1-3, with D perhaps matching TRBD1 (5 bases). The CDR3 has 15 amino acids. Trimming removed 4 bases at V and 0 bases at J, with 10 bases between. CDR1 and CDR2 from the germline V gene are SEHNR and FQNEAQ (reference sequence). The CDR3 region is CASSWQGGSGNTIYF. The CDR3 nucleotides are TGTGCCAGCAGCTGGCAGGGCGGCTCTGGAAACACCATATATTTT.

The chain is built from TRBV19 and TRBJ2-3, with a weak D call TRBD1 (6 bases). Trimming shortened V by 5 bases and J by 0 bases, and 15 bases separated the two germline ends. The CDR3 contains 16 residues. Germline CDR1 is LNHDA and CDR2 is SQIVND (reference sequence). CDR3 nucleotides: TGTGCCAGTAGTGATTGGGGGACACTCAGCACAGATACGCAGTATTTT. Its protein product is CASSDWGTLSTDTQYF.

The chain links TRBV6-6 to TRBJ2-7; TRBD2 matches 11 bases. The CDR3 covers 15 residues. Germline V gives CDR1 MNHNY, CDR2 SVGAGI (reference sequence). After removal of 6 bases from V and 2 bases from J, the junction contained 6 bases not matched to a gene. In DNA form, the CDR3 reads TGTGCCAGCAGCACTAGCGGGAGTTCGACCTACGAGCAGTACTTC. It is translated as CASSTSGSSTYEQYF.

This sequence joins TRBV27 and TRBJ1-6; TRBD1 aligns across 8 bases. The CDR3 is 15 amino acids. J was trimmed by 6 bases and V by 5 bases; bases with no gene match: 6. In germline, CDR1 is MNHEY, CDR2 SMNVEV (reference sequence). For the CDR3, the DNA is TGTGCCAGCAGTGCTCGGACAGGGCGTAATTCACCCCTCCACTTT. The encoded protein is CASSARTGRNSPLHF.

The CDR3 region is CASSFRTEAFF. Written as DNA, the CDR3 is TGTGCCAGCAGCTTTCGGACTGAAGCTTTCTTT. The V and J genes are TRBV11-2 and TRBJ1-1; D unclear. The V end was cut by 3 bases, the J end by 5 bases, with 4 bases between. CDR3 length: 11 residues. Germline V gene data show CDR1 as SGHAT and CDR2 as FQNNGV.

Only one count was recorded for this clone. The genes are TRBV7-2 and TRBJ2-3, with D maybe TRBD2 (5 bases). Trimming pared 4 bases from V and 4 bases from J, leaving 24 bases between. CDR3 size: 18 residues. CDR1 is SGHTA and CDR2 is FQGNSA in the germline V gene. CDR3 nucleotide sequence: TGTGCCAGCAGCTCCCATCACTTTAGGACTTCTCGAGCAGATACGCAGTATTTT. Residues: CASSSHHFRTSRADTQYF.